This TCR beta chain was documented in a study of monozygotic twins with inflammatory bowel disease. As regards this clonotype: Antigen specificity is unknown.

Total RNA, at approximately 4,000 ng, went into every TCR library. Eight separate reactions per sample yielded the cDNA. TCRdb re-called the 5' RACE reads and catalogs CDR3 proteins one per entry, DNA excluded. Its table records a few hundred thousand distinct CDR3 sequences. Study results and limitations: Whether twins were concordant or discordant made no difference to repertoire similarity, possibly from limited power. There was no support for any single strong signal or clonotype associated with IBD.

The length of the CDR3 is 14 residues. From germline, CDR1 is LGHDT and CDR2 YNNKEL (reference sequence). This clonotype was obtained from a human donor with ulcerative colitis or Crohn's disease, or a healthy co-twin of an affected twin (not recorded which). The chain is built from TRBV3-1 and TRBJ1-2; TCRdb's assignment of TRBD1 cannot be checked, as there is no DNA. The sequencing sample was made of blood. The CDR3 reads CASSQAGERNGYTF.